These T cell receptor beta chains were read from a single sample in a study of T cells after yellow fever vaccination. MiXCR, run by TCRdb on the 5' RACE reads, gives a single entry per CDR3 protein. The sample holds 550,000 to 750,000 distinct CDR3 sequences, 13% seen once. Source: PBMCs, taken on the day of the yellow fever booster vaccination. The receptors stem from a man aged 30 to 45 who received the YFV17D yellow fever vaccine. Both conserved end residues are part of each CDR3. Fields, in order: clone size, CDR3 length, V gene, J gene, D gene, CDR3 DNA, CDR3 protein. The D gene is left open where the match is weak. Part of the rows lack a size; the others show once, few, many or a class for expanded clones.

>-|17|TRBV12-3/TRBV12-4|TRBJ1-4|TRBD1
TGTGCCAGCAGTTTTGACAGGGGGCGCCCCCCTAATGAAAAACTGTTTTTT
CASSFDRGRPPNEKLFF
>-|13|TRBV30|TRBJ2-7|-
TGTGCCTGGAATGAGGGACACTCATACGAGCAGTACTTC
CAWNEGHSYEQYF
>many|15|TRBV7-2|TRBJ2-3|TRBD2
TGTGCCAGCAGCTTAGCTAGCGGGGGCGCAGATACGCAGTATTTT
CASSLASGGADTQYF
>few|14|TRBV10-2|TRBJ2-3|-
TGCGCCAGCAGTGAGTCTTCTAGCACAGATACGCAGTATTTT
CASSESSSTDTQYF
>many|17|TRBV14|TRBJ2-1|-
TGTGCCAGCAGTGATCGGGTGGGCGTTGGGTCCTACAATGAGCAGTTCTTC
CASSDRVGVGSYNEQFF
>-|15|TRBV10-3|TRBJ2-7|TRBD2
TGTGCCATCAGTGAGCGGGTAGCGGGAGGGAACGAGCAGTACTTC
CAISERVAGGNEQYF
>-|15|TRBV7-3|TRBJ2-5|TRBD2
TGTGCCAGCAGCTTAACGGGACTAGAGAGGGAGACCCAGTACTTC
CASSLTGLERETQYF
>-|14|TRBV7-8|TRBJ2-7|-
TGTGCCAGCAGCTTCGTCGGGCTCAACTACGAGCAGTACTTC
CASSFVGLNYEQYF
>few|14|TRBV12-3/TRBV12-4|TRBJ1-4|-
TGTGCCAGCAGTTTCGGCTCGGGGCGAGAGAAACTGTTTTTT
CASSFGSGREKLFF
>few|16|TRBV7-9|TRBJ2-1|-
TGTGCCAGCAGCTTAGGGACGGCGGGACTGTACAATGAGCAGTTCTTC
CASSLGTAGLYNEQFF
>-|18|TRBV11-1|TRBJ2-5|TRBD1
TGTGCCAGCAGCGCCCGGACAGGGCGAATAGGATGGCAAGAGACCCAGTACTTC
CASSARTGRIGWQETQYF
>-|15|TRBV5-1|TRBJ2-1|-
TGCGCCAGCAGCTCTTGGGCTAGCGACTACAATGAGCAGTTCTTC
CASSSWASDYNEQFF
>few|16|TRBV3-1|TRBJ2-2|-
TGTGCCAGCAGCCAAGAACAGGACTATTACACCGGGGAGCTGTTTTTT
CASSQEQDYYTGELFF
>few|17|TRBV18|TRBJ2-5|TRBD2
TGTGCCAGCTCACCTCTTAGCGGGAGTAGATTGGAAGAGACCCAGTACTTC
CASSPLSGSRLEETQYF
>-|15|TRBV24-1|TRBJ2-1|-
TGTGCCACCAGTGACCTGGACCACTCCTACAATGAGCAGTTCTTC
CATSDLDHSYNEQFF
>many|14|TRBV5-5|TRBJ2-5|-
TGTGCCAGCAGCTTGACTGGACCCCAGGAGACCCAGTACTTC
CASSLTGPQETQYF
>-|13|TRBV3-1|TRBJ2-2|-
TGTGCCAGCAGCCAAGACGGGCTGGGGGAGCTGTTTTTT
CASSQDGLGELFF
>few|17|TRBV9|TRBJ2-1|TRBD2
TGTGCCAGCAGCTCCCCCCTAAGCGGGGGGACGGACAATGAGCAGTTCTTC
CASSSPLSGGTDNEQFF
>-|16|TRBV11-2|TRBJ2-3|-
TGTGCCAGCAGGCGTCACCGGGACACTAGCACAGATACGCAGTATTTT
CASRRHRDTSTDTQYF
>few|14|TRBV20-1|TRBJ2-5|-
TGCAGCGTCTATAGGTCAAGTGAGGGAGAGACCCAGTACTTC
CSVYRSSEGETQYF
>-|14|TRBV5-1|TRBJ2-5|-
TGCGCCAGCAGAGCAGGGGACCCCCCAGAGACCCAGTACTTC
CASRAGDPPETQYF
>-|15|TRBV4-3|TRBJ1-2|-
TGCGCCAGCAGCCAAGATCTTTACGGAAACTATGGCTACACCTTC
CASSQDLYGNYGYTF
>-|15|TRBV5-1|TRBJ2-1|TRBD2
TGCGCCAGCAGCTCGACACTAGCGGGAGAATTGGGAATCGCCTTC
CASSSTLAGELGIAF
>few|12|TRBV6-5|TRBJ2-5|-
TGTGCCAGCGAGGGGGATGGAGAGACCCAGTACTTC
CASEGDGETQYF
>-|14|TRBV5-5|TRBJ2-5|-
TGTGCCAGCAGCTTGGCCGGGACTGCAGAGACCCAGCACTTC
CASSLAGTAETQHF
>few|13|TRBV6-4|TRBJ2-3|-
TGTGCCAGCAGTGAATCAGGAACGGGTACGCAGTATTTT
CASSESGTGTQYF
>-|12|TRBV30|TRBJ2-7|TRBD1
TGTGCCTGGAGTCGACAGGGCTACGAGCAGTACTTC
CAWSRQGYEQYF
>-|15|TRBV5-1|TRBJ2-5|-
TGCGCCAGCAGCCCGTCTAGACAGGACCAAGAGACCCAGTACTTC
CASSPSRQDQETQYF
>few|13|TRBV10-3|TRBJ2-5|-
TGTGCCACCATTGGAGGAGCCCAAGAGACCCAGTACTTC
CATIGGAQETQYF
>-|14|TRBV12-3/TRBV12-4|TRBJ2-5|-
TGTGCCAGCAGTTTAGGCAGGAACCAAGAGACCCAGTACTTC
CASSLGRNQETQYF
>-|13|TRBV6-2/TRBV6-3|TRBJ2-1|TRBD2
TGTGCCAGCCCCAGCGGGAGGGAAAATGAGCAGTTCTTC
CASPSGRENEQFF
>-|15|TRBV14|TRBJ2-7|TRBD2
TGTGCCAGCAGTCAGGCACCGGGAGGTCTTTACGAGCAGTACTTC
CASSQAPGGLYEQYF
>-|16|TRBV11-3|TRBJ2-1|TRBD2
TGTGCCAGCATTCTCCCACTAGCGGGATCCCCCACTGAGCAGTTCTTC
CASILPLAGSPTEQFF
>-|12|TRBV19|TRBJ2-3|-
TGTGCCACCTCCCAGACCCCCTCCGTACAGTATTTT
CATSQTPSVQYF
>-|15|TRBV5-1|TRBJ2-7|TRBD2
TGCGCCAGCAGAAGAGGACTAGCGGACTCCTACGAGCAGTACTTC
CASRRGLADSYEQYF
>few|9|TRBV7-2|TRBJ1-1|-
TGTGCCAGCAGCTGGCCTGCTTTCTTT
CASSWPAFF
>few|14|TRBV20-1|TRBJ2-5|TRBD1
TGCAGTGCTCGGACGACAGGGGATTGGGAGACCCAGTACTTC
CSARTTGDWETQYF
>few|17|TRBV7-8|TRBJ2-2|-
TGTGCCAGCAGCTTATTGGGCGGGTACAGGGCCACCGGGGAGCTGTTTTTT
CASSLLGGYRATGELFF
>-|15|TRBV28|TRBJ1-1|-
TGTGCCAGCAGCCCAGCCGGGACGGCGAACACTGAAGCTTTCTTT
CASSPAGTANTEAFF
>-|18|TRBV11-1|TRBJ2-7|TRBD2
TGTGCCAGCAGCGTTACAGGGTCTAGCGGGAGTAGCTCCTACGAGCAGTACTTC
CASSVTGSSGSSSYEQYF
>few|13|TRBV7-2|TRBJ2-3|TRBD1
TGTGCCAACAGGGGGACTGACACAGATACGCAGTATTTT
CANRGTDTDTQYF
>few|17|TRBV2|TRBJ2-7|TRBD1
TGTGCCAGCAGTGGCACACAGGGGAGAAGCCGTCCCTACGAGCAGTACTTC
CASSGTQGRSRPYEQYF
>many|13|TRBV12-3/TRBV12-4|TRBJ2-6|-
TGTGCCAGTGCTCTTACAGGGGCCAACGTCCTGACTTTC
CASALTGANVLTF
>-|14|TRBV29-1|TRBJ2-5|TRBD2
TGCAGCGGGTCTTTAGCGGGAGTAGTAGAGACCCAGTACTTC
CSGSLAGVVETQYF
>-|10|TRBV20-1|TRBJ1-4|-
TGCAGTGCTGATCCCGGGTCGCAGTTTTTT
CSADPGSQFF
>many|16|TRBV7-2|TRBJ2-1|TRBD2
TGTGCCAGCAGCTTAGTGGGCGGGAGAGTGGGGAATGAGCAGTTCTTC
CASSLVGGRVGNEQFF
>many|10|TRBV28|TRBJ2-3|-
TGTGCCAGCCTAGGTGATACGCAGTATTTT
CASLGDTQYF
>few|14|TRBV7-2|TRBJ1-6|-
TGTGCCAGCAGCTTACTCAGCTATAATTCACCCCTCCACTTT
CASSLLSYNSPLHF
>many|13|TRBV30|TRBJ1-6|-
TGTGCCTGGGCCGAGACAGACAATTCACCCCTCCACTTT
CAWAETDNSPLHF
>few|13|TRBV7-2|TRBJ2-5|TRBD2
TGTGCCAGCAGCTCGACTAGCCCAGAGACCCAGTACTTC
CASSSTSPETQYF
>few|15|TRBV6-5|TRBJ1-2|TRBD1
TGTGCCAGCAGTTATGGGGGTCAGGGGGCGCTAGGCTACACCTTC
CASSYGGQGALGYTF
>-|14|TRBV14|TRBJ2-3|TRBD2
TGTGCCAGCAGCCGTCCGGGACTACAAGATACGCAGTATTTT
CASSRPGLQDTQYF
>-|15|TRBV24-1|TRBJ2-5|-
TGTGCCACCAGTGATGGCGGGACGAGGCAAGAGACCCAGTACTTC
CATSDGGTRQETQYF
>-|14|TRBV12-3/TRBV12-4|TRBJ1-5|-
TGTGCCAGCAGTTTAAGGGGGGCTAATGAGCCCCAGCATTTT
CASSLRGANEPQHF
>few|15|TRBV3-1|TRBJ2-7|TRBD2
TGTGCCAGCAGGCCAACTGGCTGGGAGGGAGATGAGCAGTACTTC
CASRPTGWEGDEQYF
>-|13|TRBV12-3/TRBV12-4|TRBJ2-7|-
TGTGCCAGCAGTTTCCGACTAGCCTACGAGCAGTACTTC
CASSFRLAYEQYF